These T cell receptor beta chains were read from a single sample in a study of CD8 T cells in Susac syndrome. TCRdb processed the immunoSEQ multiplex PCR reads anew with MiXCR; each CDR3 protein has one entry. The sample records 190,000 or so distinct CDR3 sequences, nearly 95% being singletons. Sequencing input: CD4+ T cells from PBMCs. The receptors here all came from a human donor with multiple sclerosis. Both conserved end residues are trimmed from each CDR3. The D gene is left open where the match is weak.

J: TRBJ2-3
D: -
V: TRBV4-1
CDR3: ASSQRADADTQY

J: TRBJ1-5
D: TRBD1
V: TRBV15
CDR3: ATSRGTGWNQPQH

J: TRBJ2-4
D: TRBD2
V: TRBV20-1
CDR3: SARDTWASGAKLAKNIQY

J: TRBJ2-7
D: -
V: TRBV5-1
CDR3: ASSATTAADYEQY

J: TRBJ2-7
D: TRBD2
V: TRBV12-3/TRBV12-4
CDR3: ASSRASGRAYEQY

J: TRBJ1-1
D: -
V: TRBV12-3/TRBV12-4
CDR3: ASSSQGTLAF

J: TRBJ1-5
D: -
V: TRBV30
CDR3: AWAVRGTGGHQPQH

J: TRBJ2-2
D: TRBD1
V: TRBV27
CDR3: ASSPGQGLYTGELF

J: TRBJ2-5
D: TRBD2
V: TRBV30
CDR3: AWTPGTSEETQY

J: TRBJ1-5
D: -
V: TRBV6-2/TRBV6-3
CDR3: ASGAAPDQPQH

J: TRBJ1-2
D: TRBD1
V: TRBV29-1
CDR3: SVGQGGGYGYT

J: TRBJ1-1
D: -
V: TRBV18
CDR3: ASSRGENTEAF